Each of the 24 T cell receptor beta chains below was sequenced from the same sample in a study of cytomegalovirus exposure and HLA in healthy donors. Primers: 60 Vbeta forward and 13 Jbeta reverse. Method: immunoSEQ multiplex PCR; TCRdb's copy keeps in-frame clones and lacks some. Here the sample spans about 190,000 clones, around 78% being singletons. Specimen: PBMCs. These TCRs come from a woman aged 25 to 39 in good health and CMV-seropositive.

The chain links TRBV6-1 to TRBJ1-1; 7 nucleotides line up with TRBD1. The CDR3 loop spans 16 amino acids. Germline assignment: CDR1 MNHNS and CDR2 SASEGT. After removal of 3 bases from V and 2 bases from J, the junction contained 9 bases not matched to a gene. The CDR3 region is CASSDFTGVPNTEAFF. CDR3 DNA: TGTGCCAGCAGTGATTTCACAGGGGTGCCCAACACTGAAGCTTTCTTT.

The chain uses TRBV5-1 and TRBJ1-3, with D possibly matching TRBD1 (5 bases). CDR3 length equals 14 residues. With 4 bases removed from V and 3 bases from J, the gap between germline ends came to 11 bases. The germline V gene has CDR1 SGHRS and CDR2 YFSETQ. The CDR3 sequence: CASSQGLFGNTIYF. Here the CDR3 DNA reads TGCGCCAGCAGCCAGGGCCTTTTTGGAAACACCATATATTTT. Based on the CDR3 plus reference TRBV5-1 and TRBJ1-3, the full variable domain is KAGVTQTPRYLIKTRGQQVTLSCSPISGHRSVSWYQQTPGQGLQFLFEYFSETQRNKGNFPGRFSGRQFSNSRSEMNVSTLELGDSALYLCASSQGLFGNTIYFGEGSWLTVV.

This rearrangement joins TRBV6-5 to TRBJ1-1, with D hard to call. The CDR3 runs to 13 residues. Per the germline V gene, CDR1 is MNHEY and CDR2 is SVGAGI. V was cut by 2 bases and J by 9 bases, with 13 bases left in between. CDR3 residues: CASSYLTPLQAFF. The CDR3 coding sequence is TGTGCCAGCAGTTACCTTACTCCCCTCCAAGCTTTCTTT.

This clone was seen a single time. V gene TRBV7-8 combines with J gene TRBJ2-3; D perhaps matches TRBD1 (5 bases). Germline V gene lookup returns CDR1 SGHVS and CDR2 FQNEAQ. The V end lost 7 bases, the J end lost 1 base, and 15 bases lay between the germline ends. This CDR3 comprises 15 residues. In DNA, the CDR3 is TGTGCCAGCATCCCCCCGGACACAGGCACAGATACGCAGTATTTT. The encoded protein is CASIPPDTGTDTQYF. Looking up the rest from reference TRBV7-8 and TRBJ2-3 gives the full variable domain: GAGVSQSPRYKVAKRGQDVALRCDPISGHVSLFWYQQALGQGPEFLTYFQNEAQLDKSGLPSDRFFAERPEGSVSTLKIQRTQQEDSAVYLCASIPPDTGTDTQYFGPGTRLTVL.

This clone came up once. This sequence joins TRBV7-6 and TRBJ2-3; D uncertain. The CDR3 totals 13 residues. Germline CDR1 is SGHVS and CDR2 is FNYEAQ. Trimming removed 5 bases at V and 5 bases at J, with 11 bases between. CDR3 nucleotide sequence: TGTGCCAGCAGCCTCTCCCCGTTAGATACGCAGTATTTT. It encodes CASSLSPLDTQYF. Complete variable domain (other parts from reference TRBV7-6 and TRBJ2-3): GAGVSQSPRYKVTKRGQDVALRCDPISGHVSLYWYRQALGQGPEFLTYFNYEAQQDKSGLPNDRFSAERPEGSISTLTIQRTEQRDSAMYRCASSLSPLDTQYFGPGTRLTVL.

This clone was seen more than once but under ten times. The chain combines TRBV10-3 with TRBJ2-6, with a weak D call TRBD1 (7 bases). The CDR3 sequence is 16 residues long. Germline assignment: CDR1 ENHRY and CDR2 SYGVKD. The V and J ends lost 7 bases and 1 base respectively, with 14 bases between them. The CDR3 DNA reads TGTGCCATCACCCAGGGGGGACCATCTGGGGCCAACGTCCTGACTTTC. Its protein is CAITQGGPSGANVLTF.

This chain connects TRBV11-2 to TRBJ2-5; TRBD2 matches at 7 bases. The CDR3 length is 14 residues. Germline loops: CDR1 SGHAT, CDR2 FQNNGV. J was trimmed by 1 base and V by 8 bases; bases with no gene match: 7. The CDR3 DNA follows: TGTGCCAGCCGCGTCCAGCGGGGCCAAGAGACCCAGTACTTC. Encoded protein: CASRVQRGQETQYF.

This chain connects TRBV5-1 to TRBJ1-1, with TRBD1 identical over 8 bases. Germline V gene lookup returns CDR1 SGHRS and CDR2 YFSETQ. The CDR3 consists of 15 residues. With V trimmed by 4 bases and J by 4 bases, 9 bases remained unmatched. The chain's CDR3 is CASSPRTGSGTEAFF. The CDR3 DNA follows: TGCGCCAGCAGCCCCAGGACAGGGTCGGGCACTGAAGCTTTCTTT.

The chain couples TRBV6-6 to TRBJ1-6; no reliable D call. Germline lookup yields CDR1 MNHNY and CDR2 SVGAGI (reference sequence). This CDR3 is 14 amino acids long. Trimming stripped 7 bases from V and 8 bases from J, with 15 bases between. CDR3 residues: CASNPSGKDSPLHF. The CDR3, as DNA: TGTGCCAGCAATCCTTCGGGGAAAGATTCACCCCTCCACTTT.

The gene calls are TRBV1 and TRBJ2-5; the table names TRBD2, a call not compared with the DNA. TRBV1 constitutes a pseudogene. The CDR3 loop spans 9 amino acids. The CDR3 DNA reads as TGCACCCGCCAAGAGACCCAGTACTTC. The encoded protein is CTRQETQYF.

The CDR3 nucleotides read TGTGCCAGCAGTTCGCAGGAAGAGACCCAGTACTTC. This translates into CASSSQEETQYF. The chain joins TRBV2 to TRBJ2-5; D unclear. This CDR3 is 12 amino acids long. Per germline, CDR1 SNHLY and CDR2 FYNNEI. Trimming left V 5 bases short and J 3 bases short, with 7 bases between. The whole variable domain, filled in from reference TRBV2 and TRBJ2-5, reads EPEVTQTPSHQVTQMGQEVILRCVPISNHLYFYWYRQILGQKVEFLVSFYNNEISEKSEIFDDQFSVERPDGSNFTLKIRSTKLEDSAMYFCASSSQEETQYFGPGTRLLVL.

This clone was counted once. The rearrangement links TRBV19 to TRBJ1-5; no clear D. The CDR3 has 15 residues. V was pared by 6 bases and J by 4 bases, with 16 bases between. Germline CDR1 is LNHDA and CDR2 is SQIVND (reference sequence). This chain's CDR3 is CASRPPGIPNQPQHF. As DNA, the CDR3 is TGTGCCAGTAGACCACCAGGCATACCAAATCAGCCCCAGCATTTT.

The gene calls are TRBV5-1 and TRBJ2-2; 7 bases agree with TRBD2. The CDR3 spans 15 residues. With V trimmed by 4 bases and J by 1 base, 4 bases remained unmatched. Germline V gives CDR1 SGHRS, CDR2 YFSETQ. The CDR3 DNA is TGCGCCAGCAGCCTAGCGGTCGGGAACACCGGGGAGCTGTTTTTT. Encoded protein: CASSLAVGNTGELFF. The complete variable domain, with remaining parts taken from reference TRBV5-1 and TRBJ2-2, reads KAGVTQTPRYLIKTRGQQVTLSCSPISGHRSVSWYQQTPGQGLQFLFEYFSETQRNKGNFPGRFSGRQFSNSRSEMNVSTLELGDSALYLCASSLAVGNTGELFFGEGSRLTVL.

This CDR3 is CASSFSGGAPHDTQYF. CDR3 coding DNA: TGTGCCAGCAGCTTTAGCGGGGGGGCCCCACACGATACGCAGTATTTT. This sequence joins TRBV11-2 and TRBJ2-3, with TRBD2 matching over 11 bases. The length of the CDR3 is 16 residues. Germline lookup yields CDR1 SGHAT and CDR2 FQNNGV. Germline trimming cut 3 bases from V and 6 bases from J; bases unmatched to any gene: 8.

J is TRBJ2-7 and V is TRBV7-8, with D perhaps matching TRBD1 (6 bases). CDR1 is SGHVS, CDR2 FQNEAQ, per germline. This CDR3 is 16 amino acids long. The germline V and J ends were trimmed by 1 base and 8 bases, with 21 bases remaining between them. The CDR3: CASSLGSGQSSTKQYF. CDR3 in DNA: TGTGCCAGCAGCTTAGGGTCAGGACAGAGCTCTACGAAGCAGTACTTC.

This clone was detected only once. The chain is built from TRBV11-3 and TRBJ2-7; D remains unclear. Germline V lookup: CDR1 SGHNT, CDR2 YENEEA. CDR3 size: 11 residues. Trimming removed 4 bases from V and 4 bases from J, with 5 bases in between. In nucleotides, the CDR3 is TGTGCCAGCAGCTCCCTTTACGAGCAGTACTTC. Protein: CASSSLYEQYF.

The chain links TRBV7-6 to TRBJ2-2; 9 nucleotides agree with TRBD2. V shed 2 bases and J 5 bases; nucleotides not matched to a gene: 15. The length of the CDR3 is 19 residues. Germline V CDR1 and CDR2: SGHVS, FNYEAQ. CDR3 amino acids: CASSLISLAGPWGTGELFF. The CDR3 bases are TGTGCCAGCAGCTTAATTAGTCTAGCGGGGCCGTGGGGAACCGGGGAGCTGTTTTTT.

This clone was counted a single time. The chain carries TRBV13 and TRBJ2-2; perhaps TRBD2 as D (6 bases). Looked up from germline, CDR1 is PRHDT and CDR2 is FYEKMQ (reference sequence). The CDR3 length is 17 residues. The ends were cut back, 4 bases at V and 6 bases at J, with 21 bases in the middle. The CDR3 DNA is TGTGCCAGCAGCTCCCCGATGAGAGGGGCGGGATCCGGGGAGCTGTTTTTT. This sequence encodes CASSSPMRGAGSGELFF.

This clone was detected only once. The V and J genes are TRBV30 and TRBJ2-2; D uncertain. The CDR3 consists of 12 residues. Germline loops: CDR1 GTSNPN, CDR2 SVGIG (reference sequence). Trimming took off 0 bases at V and 6 bases at J, with 5 bases between the two ends. The CDR3 DNA is TGTGCCTGGAGTGTTTCGGCCGGGGAGCTGTTTTTT. As protein: CAWSVSAGELFF.

This sequence joins TRBV5-1 and TRBJ1-4; TRBD1 agrees at 9 bases. Per germline, CDR1 SGHRS and CDR2 YFSETQ. The V gene end was trimmed by 4 bases and the J gene end by 8 bases; junction bases not matched to a gene: 12. This CDR3 spans 16 amino acids. CDR3: CASSDPDGTGREKLFF. CDR3 DNA sequence: TGCGCCAGCAGCGACCCTGATGGGACAGGGAGAGAAAAACTGTTTTTT. Full variable domain (remainder filled in from reference TRBV5-1 and TRBJ1-4): KAGVTQTPRYLIKTRGQQVTLSCSPISGHRSVSWYQQTPGQGLQFLFEYFSETQRNKGNFPGRFSGRQFSNSRSEMNVSTLELGDSALYLCASSDPDGTGREKLFFGSGTQLSVL.

The V call is TRBV28, the J call TRBJ2-7, with D possibly matching TRBD2 (5 bases). Germline CDR1 MDHEN, CDR2 SYDVKM. The length of the CDR3 is 15 residues. V gave up 6 bases and J gave up 0 bases, with 15 bases separating them. The CDR3 DNA is TGTGCCAGCAGCCCCCTAGCTCAGAGCTCCTACGAGCAGTACTTC. Its protein is CASSPLAQSSYEQYF.

This clone was detected once. The chain combines TRBV29-1 with TRBJ2-1; possible D gene TRBD2, 6 bases. V shed 6 bases and J shed 6 bases, with 21 bases lying between them. Germline V CDR1 and CDR2: SQVTM, ANQGSEA. The CDR3 is 15 amino acids. CDR3 sequence reads: CSVPFAGWETNEQFF. The DNA of the CDR3 is TGCAGCGTACCCTTCGCGGGGTGGGAAACCAATGAGCAGTTCTTC.

The V call is TRBV2, the J call TRBJ1-4, with 9 bases that match TRBD1. Trimming took 6 bases from V and 7 from J; bases not matched to a gene: 9. Germline CDR1 and CDR2: SNHLY and FYNNEI. The CDR3 extends over 15 amino acids. For the CDR3, the DNA is TGTGCCAGCAGCCCTACAGGGGGCGCGGGTGAAAAACTGTTTTTT. This translates into CASSPTGGAGEKLFF. Full variable domain (missing parts from reference TRBV2 and TRBJ1-4): EPEVTQTPSHQVTQMGQEVILRCVPISNHLYFYWYRQILGQKVEFLVSFYNNEISEKSEIFDDQFSVERPDGSNFTLKIRSTKLEDSAMYFCASSPTGGAGEKLFFGSGTQLSVL.

With respect to this clone: Additional DNA sequences in this sample encode the identical CDR3. The rearrangement links TRBV18 to TRBJ2-1; D might be TRBD1 (5 bases). Germline V gives CDR1 KGHSH, CDR2 LQKENI. V lost 2 bases and J 6 bases, leaving 8 bases between the germline ends. The CDR3 runs 13 residues. This CDR3 reads CASSPSRVNEQFF. Written as DNA, the CDR3 is TGTGCCAGCTCACCATCCAGGGTCAATGAGCAGTTCTTC.